The 8 T cell receptor beta chains below come from one sample, sequenced in a study of T cell clonality in common variable immunodeficiency. Study-level findings and limits: Fewer deletions and N-nucleotide insertions were reportedly seen in common variable immunodeficiency TCR beta sequences.

Sequenced by immunoSEQ multiplex PCR; TCRdb stores in-frame clones only, minus some. Altogether about 20,000 clones were found in the sample, and no singletons occur. These receptors lack a known antigen. Sequencing used peripheral blood mononuclear cells. All receptors derive from a human donor with common variable immunodeficiency.

At least ten counts were recorded for this clone. Read sequence stops 3 residues before the CDR3 end, and the germline J gene provides the missing end. V and J are TRBV29-1 and TRBJ2-3; D possibly matches TRBD1 or TRBD2 (5 bases each). V was clipped by 7 bases and J by 2 bases, with 10 bases between them. The CDR3 consists of 12 residues. In germline, CDR1 is SQVTM, CDR2 ANQGSEA. The CDR3 sequence: CSAEDITDTQYF. The DNA read from the CDR3 is TGCAGCGCGGAGGACATCACAGATACG.

This clone was recorded a few times. The read gets to within 3 residues of the CDR3 end, and the germline J gene fills in the rest. V is TRBV19 and J is TRBJ1-5; D is undetermined. The CDR3 runs 16 residues. Germline assignment: CDR1 LNHDA and CDR2 SQIVND (reference sequence). V lost 7 bases and J 4 bases, leaving 20 bases between the germline ends. The CDR3 DNA, read in part, is TGTGCCAGTAACGATGGAGCGGTGAGGGAAAATCAGCCC. Its protein is CASNDGAVRENQP. The whole CDR3 sequence reads CASNDGAVRENQPQHF.

A few counts support this clone. Read coverage stops 3 residues before the CDR3 terminus; the germline J gene supplies the remainder. V gene TRBV5-1 combines with J gene TRBJ2-1; 11 bases align to TRBD2. Germline V gene lookup returns CDR1 SGHRS and CDR2 YFSETQ. V lost 3 bases to trimming and J lost 5 bases; unmatched junction nucleotides: 7. This CDR3 is built from 16 residues. The CDR3 sequence: CASSSTTSGKNNEQFF. CDR3 DNA (partial): TGCGCCAGCAGCTCAACGACTAGCGGGAAAAACAATGAG.

This clone was found many times. The missing CDR3 end, 3 residues past where the read stops, is filled in from the germline J gene. The J gene is TRBJ2-4, the V gene TRBV20-1; D gene ambiguous. This CDR3 spans 16 amino acids. V lost 0 bases, J lost 0 bases, and 12 bases lay in between. Looked up from germline, CDR1 is DFQATT and CDR2 is SNEGSKA (reference sequence). CDR3: CSARDPGLLAKNIQYF. The CDR3 bases that were read are TGCAGTGCTAGAGATCCTGGGCTACTAGCCAAAAACATT.

The CDR3 protein is CASSSDRAYNEQFF. CDR3 bases read: TGCGCCAGCAGCTCCGACAGGGCGTACAATGAG. The rearrangement links TRBV5-1 to TRBJ2-1; TRBD1 matches 7 bases. From the germline J gene comes the end of the CDR3, since the read stops 3 residues before it. The trim removed 3 bases at V and 4 bases at J, leaving 4 bases unmatched. The CDR3 contains 14 residues. Germline V gives CDR1 SGHRS, CDR2 YFSETQ. Full variable domain (missing parts from reference TRBV5-1 and TRBJ2-1): KAGVTQTPRYLIKTRGQQVTLSCSPISGHRSVSWYQQTPGQGLQFLFEYFSETQRNKGNFPGRFSGRQFSNSRSEMNVSTLELGDSALYLCASSSDRAYNEQFFGPGTRLTVL.

In this sample, this clone turned up a few times. The observed sequence ends 3 residues before the CDR3 terminus, with the missing tail filled in from the germline J gene. This chain uses TRBV29-1 with TRBJ2-5; possibly TRBD2 for D (6 bases). Trimming shortened V by 5 bases and J by 1 base, and 11 bases separated the two germline ends. The CDR3 has 13 residues. Germline lookup yields CDR1 SQVTM and CDR2 ANQGSEA. CDR3 loop: CSVRPAGQETQYF. CDR3 DNA (partial): TGCAGCGTTAGGCCAGCGGGCCAAGAGACC.

This clone was recorded many times. The DNA ends 3 residues before the CDR3 does, and the rest of the CDR3 is filled in from the germline J gene. The chain has TRBV7-9 and TRBJ2-5; maybe TRBD2 (5 bases). With 2 bases removed from V and 1 base from J, the gap between germline ends came to 11 bases. Germline-derived CDR1 and CDR2 are SEHNR and FQNEAQ (reference sequence). CDR3 size: 15 residues. The DNA read from the CDR3 is TGTGCCAGCAGCTTAACTGTGGACTCCCAAGAGACC. This sequence encodes CASSLTVDSQET. The complete CDR3 sequence is CASSLTVDSQETQYF.

This clone has only a few counts. CDR3 sequence reads: CASSLTRMYGYTF. The covered CDR3 bases are TGTGCCAGCAGCTTGACACGGATGTATGGC. The chain employs TRBV7-9 and TRBJ1-2; D is uncertain. The CDR3 end is not reached by the read, which stops 3 residues before it; the germline J gene fills it in. Germline values: CDR1 SEHNR, CDR2 FQNEAQ (reference sequence). V dropped 3 bases and J dropped 5 bases, with 10 bases sitting between them. The CDR3 has 13 residues.